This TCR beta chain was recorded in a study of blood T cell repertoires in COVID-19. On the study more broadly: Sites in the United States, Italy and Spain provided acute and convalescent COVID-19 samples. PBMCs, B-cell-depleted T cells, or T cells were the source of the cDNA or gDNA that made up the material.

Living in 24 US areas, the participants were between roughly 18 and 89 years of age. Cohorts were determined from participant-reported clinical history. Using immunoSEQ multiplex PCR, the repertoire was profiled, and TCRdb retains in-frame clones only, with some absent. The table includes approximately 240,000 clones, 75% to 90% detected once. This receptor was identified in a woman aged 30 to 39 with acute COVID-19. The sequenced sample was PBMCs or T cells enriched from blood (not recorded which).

In DNA form, the CDR3 reads TGTGCCAGCAGCTTGTACGCAGGGAACCAAGAGACCCAGTACTTC. Its translation is CASSLYAGNQETQYF. This chain uses TRBV7-9 with TRBJ2-5; D may be TRBD1 (5 bases). This CDR3 comprises 15 residues. The V gene's germline CDR1 is SEHNR and CDR2 FQNEAQ (reference sequence). Trimming shortened V by 3 bases and J by 0 bases, and 11 bases separated the two germline ends.